The 20 T cell receptor beta chains listed next were all sequenced from one sample in a study of control samples from healthy donors and cancer patients. Generated by immunoSEQ multiplex PCR, the TCRdb table keeps only in-frame clones and is missing some. The table has more than 150,000 clones, 85% to 95% seen once. The sample was blood. The receptors shown here come from a man younger than 35 in good health.

CDR3 protein: CASSRDNTEAFF. Here the CDR3 DNA reads TGTGCCAGCTCCAGGGATAACACTGAAGCTTTCTTT. The V and J genes are TRBV18 and TRBJ1-1; a possible D gene is TRBD1 (5 bases). The CDR3 runs 12 residues. V was shortened by 6 bases and J by 2 bases, with 7 bases between the two germline ends. Looked up from germline, CDR1 is KGHSH and CDR2 is LQKENI.

J is TRBJ2-3 and V is TRBV5-1; D gene unclear. With 4 bases removed from V and 5 bases from J, the gap between germline ends came to 8 bases. Per the germline V gene, CDR1 is SGHRS and CDR2 is YFSETQ. The CDR3 spans 12 residues. CDR3 protein: CASSGEGDTQYF. In nucleotides, the CDR3 is TGCGCCAGCAGCGGCGAAGGAGATACGCAGTATTTT.

The chain employs TRBV6-1 and TRBJ1-4; a weak D match, TRBD1 (6 bases). The CDR3 sequence is 16 residues long. Trimming pared 1 base from V and 0 bases from J, leaving 9 bases between. Germline CDR1 reads MNHNS; CDR2 reads SASEGT. The DNA for the CDR3 is TGTGCCAGCAGTGAAGGACAGGCTGCAACTAATGAAAAACTGTTTTTT. Protein sequence: CASSEGQAATNEKLFF.

The chain is built from TRBV6-1 and TRBJ1-3; 7 positions match TRBD1. Germline V gene data show CDR1 as MNHNS and CDR2 as SASEGT. The CDR3 consists of 15 residues. Trimming cost V 3 bases and J 4 bases; bases outside gene matches: 6. CDR3 DNA sequence: TGTGCCAGCAGTGACCACAGGGGAATGGGAAACACCATATATTTT. Translated, it gives CASSDHRGMGNTIYF.

V and J are TRBV14 and TRBJ2-7; perhaps TRBD1 as D (6 bases). The CDR3 consists of 15 residues. The germline gives CDR1 SGHDN, CDR2 FVKESK. Deletions cut 0 bases from V and 10 bases from J, with 19 bases between. The CDR3: CASSQEGSTGICQYF. Written as DNA, the CDR3 is TGTGCCAGCAGCCAAGAAGGGAGTACAGGGATATGTCAGTACTTC.

This rearrangement joins TRBV9 to TRBJ2-1, with 7 nucleotides matching TRBD2. This CDR3 region has 14 residues. Germline-derived CDR1 and CDR2 are SGDLS and YYNGEE. Trimming took 4 bases from V and 2 from J; bases not matched to a gene: 3. CDR3 nucleotides: TGTGCCAGCAGCTCCGGGACTACCTACAATGAGCAGTTCTTC. Amino acids: CASSSGTTYNEQFF.

V is TRBV30 and J is TRBJ2-2; D is undetermined. There are 15 residues in the CDR3. Germline V CDR1 and CDR2: GTSNPN, SVGIG (reference sequence). The germline V and J ends were trimmed by 0 bases and 8 bases, with 16 bases remaining between them. The CDR3 is CAWSVPRLGVGELFF. The CDR3 DNA sequence: TGTGCCTGGAGTGTCCCCAGGTTAGGTGTTGGGGAGCTGTTTTTT.

The CDR3 is CASSRQGVTEAFF. The CDR3 DNA reads TGTGCCAGCAGTCGACAGGGAGTAACTGAAGCTTTCTTT. The J gene is TRBJ1-1, the V gene TRBV6-5, with 7 positions matching TRBD1. The CDR3 is made up of 13 amino acids. Germline assignment: CDR1 MNHEY and CDR2 SVGAGI. V was pared by 5 bases and J by 5 bases, with 5 bases of the junction left unmatched.

In nucleotides, the CDR3 is TGTGCCAGCAGCCTCGGGACTGTTAATCAGCCCCAGCATTTT. Translation: CASSLGTVNQPQHF. The chain joins TRBV5-5 to TRBJ1-5; possible D gene TRBD1, 5 bases. The germline CDR1 and CDR2 sequences are SGHKS and YYEKEE (reference sequence). V was trimmed by 4 bases and J by 4 bases, leaving 12 bases between them. There are 14 residues in the CDR3.

This chain joins TRBV6-5 and TRBJ2-5; no clear D. The CDR3 sequence is 15 residues long. Germline-derived CDR1 and CDR2 are MNHEY and SVGAGI. V was pared by 5 bases and J by 0 bases, with 13 bases between. DNA for the CDR3: TGTGCCAGCAGTAGGACGTCCCGATACCAAGAGACCCAGTACTTC. This encodes CASSRTSRYQETQYF.

The chain employs TRBV9 and TRBJ1-5, with 8 nucleotides matching TRBD1. Germline trimming cut 6 bases from V and 5 bases from J; bases unmatched to any gene: 4. The V gene's germline CDR1 is SGDLS and CDR2 YYNGEE. The CDR3 length is 13 residues. The CDR3 protein is CASNRGEDQPQHF. The CDR3 nucleotides read TGTGCCAGCAACAGGGGGGAGGATCAGCCCCAGCATTTT. The complete variable domain, with remaining parts taken from reference TRBV9 and TRBJ1-5, reads DSGVTQTPKHLITATGQRVTLRCSPRSGDLSVYWYQQSLDQGLQFLIQYYNGEERAKGNILERFSAQQFPDLHSELNLSSLELGDSALYFCASNRGEDQPQHFGDGTRLSIL.

The chain has TRBV5-4 and TRBJ2-3; D tentatively fits TRBD1 or TRBD2 (5 bases each). CDR3 size: 15 residues. Germline lookup yields CDR1 SGHNT and CDR2 YYREEE (reference sequence). Trimming removed 0 bases from V and 0 bases from J, with 8 bases in between. The CDR3 coding sequence is TGTGCCAGCAGCTTGGCCGGGGCTAGCACAGATACGCAGTATTTT. This codes for CASSLAGASTDTQYF.

This clone was counted only a few times. This sequence joins TRBV13 and TRBJ2-2; 8 nucleotides agree with TRBD1. J gave up 5 bases and V 0 bases, and 2 bases lay outside the gene matches. The CDR3 length is 15 residues. Germline V gives CDR1 PRHDT, CDR2 FYEKMQ (reference sequence). The CDR3 DNA is TGTGCCAGCAGCTTAGGCCAGGGGGCAACCGGGGAGCTGTTTTTT. Protein: CASSLGQGATGELFF.

This chain joins TRBV6-5 and TRBJ1-4; TRBD1 agrees at 7 bases. V shed 4 bases and J 11 bases; nucleotides not matched to a gene: 7. CDR1 MNHEY and CDR2 SVGAGI come from the germline V gene. The CDR3 is 13 residues long. This CDR3 is CASSSGTVEKLFF. The CDR3, as DNA: TGTGCCAGCAGTTCCGGGACAGTGGAGAAACTGTTTTTT.

The rearrangement links TRBV5-1 to TRBJ2-5; D remains unclear. Germline V CDR1 and CDR2: SGHRS, YFSETQ. The CDR3 has 13 residues. V lost 5 bases, J lost 5 bases, and 13 bases lay in between. CDR3: CASSPYERETQYF. CDR3 nucleotide sequence: TGCGCCAGCAGTCCTTACGAACGTGAGACCCAGTACTTC. The full variable domain, its missing parts supplied by reference TRBV5-1 and TRBJ2-5, is KAGVTQTPRYLIKTRGQQVTLSCSPISGHRSVSWYQQTPGQGLQFLFEYFSETQRNKGNFPGRFSGRQFSNSRSEMNVSTLELGDSALYLCASSPYERETQYFGPGTRLLVL.

This rearrangement joins TRBV28 to TRBJ2-3, with a possible D match to TRBD1 (5 bases). Per germline, CDR1 MDHEN and CDR2 SYDVKM. The CDR3 totals 14 residues. The V end was cut by 8 bases, the J end by 3 bases, with 15 bases between. CDR3 residues: CASRMGQGTDTQYF. The DNA of the CDR3 is TGTGCCAGCCGCATGGGGCAGGGAACAGATACGCAGTATTTT.

The chain recombines TRBV9 with TRBJ1-6, with no clear D. Germline V lookup: CDR1 SGDLS, CDR2 YYNGEE. V was clipped by 1 base and J by 6 bases, with 5 bases between them. This CDR3 has 13 amino acids. In DNA, the CDR3 is TGTGCCAGCAGCGTATCAATTAATTCACCCCTCCACTTT. Its protein is CASSVSINSPLHF.

Turning to this clone: Other DNA sequences within the sample encode an identical CDR3. This rearrangement joins TRBV5-6 to TRBJ2-7; D uncertain. The CDR3 contains 13 residues. V lost 4 bases and J 1 base, leaving 9 bases between the germline ends. Germline assignment: CDR1 SGHDT and CDR2 YYEEEE. CDR3 in DNA: TGTGCCAGCAGCCTCCTGGGGTCCTACGAGCAGTACTTC. Translated, it gives CASSLLGSYEQYF.

The chain combines TRBV19 with TRBJ1-6; TRBD1 agrees at 7 bases. V shed 8 bases, J shed 13 bases, and the junction held 14 bases outside the gene matches. Germline loops: CDR1 LNHDA, CDR2 SQIVND (reference sequence). The CDR3 has 14 residues. CDR3 protein: CASRLTGTMGPLHF. The CDR3 DNA follows: TGTGCCAGTCGGCTGACAGGGACCATGGGTCCCCTCCACTTT.

J is TRBJ1-1 and V is TRBV21-1; the table gives TRBD1 as D, unverified against the DNA. TRBV21-1 is a pseudogene. There are 17 residues in the CDR3. Here the CDR3 reads CASSKKAGPLGNTEAFF. The CDR3 DNA is TGTGCCAGCAGCAAAAAGGCAGGGCCCCTGGGGAACACTGAAGCTTTCTTT.